By proportion, the clone carrying this TCR beta chain is medium-sized. Its antigen remains unidentified. This specimen belongs to a study of siplizumab effects on memory and regulatory T cells. Study context: Siplizumab at approximately 0.96 ug/mL was tested against drug-free controls in paired reactions. Study-wide findings and caveats: The alloresponse seemed to draw substantially on naive T cells, which appeared more diverse than memory cells.

Germline CDR1 is LNHDA and CDR2 is SQIVND (reference sequence). This CDR3 spans 14 amino acids. Trimming removed 3 bases at V and 0 bases at J, with 9 bases between. Coculture of the mixed lymphocyte reaction cells took place at 37 degrees C and lasted over five days. Violet Dye was applied to stimulator PBMCs and CFSE to responder PBMCs before a 1:1 mix. Each sample contributed about 10^5 TCR templates to the assay. The data were produced by immunoSEQ multiplex PCR, yet TCRdb's version contains in-frame clones alone and is incomplete. The sample has approximately 12,000 clones, approximately 39% seen once.

The V and J genes are TRBV19 and TRBJ2-7; no reliable D call. This TCR derives from a human donor in good health; the cells came from an allogeneic mixed lymphocyte reaction. Specimen: CFSE-low (dividing) CD8+ T cells sorted from an allogeneic mixed lymphocyte reaction. CDR3 in DNA: TGTGCCAGTAGTATCGGCGGTTCCTCCTACGAGCAGTACTTC. Its protein product is CASSIGGSSYEQYF.